Below, 10 T cell receptor beta chains from the same sample are listed, as sequenced in a study of identifying expanded T cells in peripheral blood. Only in-frame clones appear in the TCRdb table, and some are missing; sequencing was by immunoSEQ multiplex PCR. The data contain about 85,000 clones, about nine tenths of them seen just once; the ten biggest clones take up 2.8%. Sequenced: blood. The receptors shown here come from a person aged 18 to 75 in good health.

This chain joins TRBV7-2 and TRBJ2-7, with 13 bases matching TRBD2. The V segment lost 5 bases and the J segment 2 bases; nucleotides outside the gene matches: 3. In germline, CDR1 is SGHTA, CDR2 FQGNSA. The CDR3 covers 15 residues. CDR3 sequence reads: CASSKLAGGPYEQYF. In DNA form, the CDR3 reads TGTGCCAGCAGCAAACTAGCGGGAGGGCCCTACGAGCAGTACTTC. Full variable domain (outside the CDR3, taken from reference TRBV7-2 and TRBJ2-7): GAGVSQSPSNKVTEKGKDVELRCDPISGHTALYWYRQSLGQGLEFLIYFQGNSAPDKSGLPSDRFSAERTGGSVSTLTIQRTQQEDSAVYLCASSKLAGGPYEQYFGPGTRLTVT.

The V gene is TRBV28, the J gene TRBJ2-5; 13 positions match TRBD2. Trimming cost V 6 bases and J 4 bases; bases outside gene matches: 8. The CDR3 covers 16 residues. Germline V gene lookup returns CDR1 MDHEN and CDR2 SYDVKM. The CDR3 DNA reads TGTGCCAGCAGATCTACTAGCGGGGGGGCGGGAGAGACCCAGTACTTC. Translating gives CASRSTSGGAGETQYF.

The rearrangement joins TRBV27 to TRBJ2-4; D might be TRBD1 (6 bases). This CDR3 is 13 amino acids long. Germline V gene sequence: CDR1 MNHEY, CDR2 SMNVEV (reference sequence). V dropped 8 bases and J dropped 6 bases, with 14 bases sitting between them. The CDR3 spells CASSRGRGNIQYF. Written as DNA, the CDR3 is TGTGCCAGCTCCAGGGGCAGGGGAAACATTCAGTACTTC.

The chain has TRBV5-4 and TRBJ2-1; a possible D gene is TRBD1 (6 bases). Germline V CDR1 and CDR2: SGHNT, YYREEE (reference sequence). This CDR3 spans 13 amino acids. Trimming cost V 0 bases and J 7 bases, with 8 bases left between them. DNA of the CDR3: TGTGCCAGCAGCTTGGACAGGGAGAATGAGCAGTTCTTC. It specifies CASSLDRENEQFF.

V gene TRBV6-1 combines with J gene TRBJ1-4, with D hard to call. Germline assignment: CDR1 MNHNS and CDR2 SASEGT. V lost 7 bases and J lost 4, with 7 bases in between. The CDR3 totals 12 residues. The CDR3 DNA sequence: TGTGCCAGCATGGCAGATAATGAAAAACTGTTTTTT. Translated: CASMADNEKLFF.

V usage is TRBV9 and J usage is TRBJ1-1; D unresolved. The V end lost 0 bases, the J end lost 1 base, and 7 bases lay between the germline ends. Germline V CDR1 and CDR2: SGDLS, YYNGEE. CDR3 length equals 14 residues. Here the CDR3 DNA reads TGTGCCAGCAGCGTAGGGAGGACGAACACTGAAGCTTTCTTT. This sequence encodes CASSVGRTNTEAFF.

J is TRBJ2-4 and V is TRBV2; D perhaps matches TRBD1 (6 bases). The CDR3 extends over 15 amino acids. Germline V gene sequence: CDR1 SNHLY, CDR2 FYNNEI. Between the trimmed V and J ends, which lost 6 bases and 1 base, there was a span of 13 bases. CDR3 DNA sequence: TGTGCCAGCAGCCTGGGGGCCGGGGCCAAAAACATTCAGTACTTC. Its protein is CASSLGAGAKNIQYF. Complete variable domain (other parts from reference TRBV2 and TRBJ2-4): EPEVTQTPSHQVTQMGQEVILRCVPISNHLYFYWYRQILGQKVEFLVSFYNNEISEKSEIFDDQFSVERPDGSNFTLKIRSTKLEDSAMYFCASSLGAGAKNIQYFGAGTRLSVL.

The CDR3 spells CASSPIVAKNIQYF. CDR3 DNA: TGTGCCAGCTCCCCGATAGTAGCCAAAAACATTCAGTACTTC. The V and J genes are TRBV18 and TRBJ2-4; D unresolved. Germline assignment: CDR1 KGHSH and CDR2 LQKENI. V was pared by 6 bases and J by 0 bases, with 9 bases between. The CDR3 is made up of 14 amino acids. The full variable domain, completed using reference TRBV18 and TRBJ2-4, is NAGVMQNPRHLVRRRGQEARLRCSPMKGHSHVYWYRQLPEEGLKFMVYLQKENIIDESGMPKERFSAEFPKEGPSILRIQQVVRGDSAAYFCASSPIVAKNIQYFGAGTRLSVL.

As for this clone: Other DNA variants within this sample encode the same CDR3. The V gene is TRBV5-1, the J gene TRBJ1-1; D is unclear. The CDR3 totals 13 residues. Germline CDR1 reads SGHRS; CDR2 reads YFSETQ. V was shortened by 2 bases and J by 1 base, with 6 bases between the two germline ends. In DNA, the CDR3 is TGCGCCAGCAGCTTACAGACGAACACTGAAGCTTTCTTT. It encodes CASSLQTNTEAFF.

The V and J genes are TRBV7-2 and TRBJ1-1; weak D call: TRBD1 (5 bases). The germline gives CDR1 SGHTA, CDR2 FQGNSA. The V gene lost 6 bases and the J gene lost 7 bases, with 15 bases spanning the gap. This CDR3 contains 13 residues. Written as DNA, the CDR3 is TGTGCCAGCAGATTATCAAAGACAGTTGAAGCTTTCTTT. Encoded protein: CASRLSKTVEAFF.